Shown below are 14 T cell receptor beta chains from a single sample sequenced in a study of T cell clonotyping in hematopoietic cell transplantation. Noted time point: recipient sample about 28 days before transplant, after cytoreduction. TCRdb's copy holds only in-frame clones and misses some; the assay was immunoSEQ multiplex PCR. The data hold under 30,000 clones, with 65% to 80% observed a single time. Sample: peripheral blood mononuclear cells, taken before stem cell transplant. These TCRs come from a woman aged 30 to 39 with chronic myeloid leukemia. Some clones in this sample may be carry-over from other donors' samples.

The chain has TRBV30 and TRBJ1-1; 9 nucleotides agree with TRBD1. Germline V gives CDR1 GTSNPN, CDR2 SVGIG (reference sequence). The CDR3 is made up of 14 amino acids. With V trimmed by 7 bases and J by 0 bases, 6 bases remained unmatched. CDR3 nucleotide sequence: TGTGCCTTGCGACAGGGGGGATTGAACACTGAAGCTTTCTTT. It translates to CALRQGGLNTEAFF.

The chain carries TRBV28 and TRBJ1-1, with D hard to call. CDR1 is MDHEN, CDR2 SYDVKM, per germline. Trimming took 7 bases from V and 1 from J, leaving 7 bases between them. The CDR3 consists of 12 residues. CDR3 loop: CASNPGNTEAFF. DNA for the CDR3: TGTGCCAGCAATCCGGGGAACACTGAAGCTTTCTTT.

The V and J genes are TRBV28 and TRBJ1-6; D is uncertain. The CDR3 totals 14 residues. Germline CDR1 and CDR2: MDHEN and SYDVKM. The V end was cut by 1 base, the J end by 7 bases, with 8 bases between. CDR3 loop: CASSLSSRNSPLHF. The CDR3 region has the DNA TGTGCCAGCAGTTTATCTAGCAGGAATTCACCCCTCCACTTT. The full variable domain, in which reference TRBV28 and TRBJ1-6 provide the parts outside the CDR3, is DVKVTQSSRYLVKRTGEKVFLECVQDMDHENMFWYRQDPGLGLRLIYFSYDVKMKEKGDIPEGYSVSREKKERFSLILESASTNQTSMYLCASSLSSRNSPLHFGNGTRLTVT.

This clone appeared once. The chain links TRBV6-5 to TRBJ2-7, with D perhaps matching TRBD1 (5 bases). Trimming left V 6 bases short and J 5 bases short, with 14 bases between. Germline loops: CDR1 MNHEY, CDR2 SVGAGI. The CDR3 length is 13 residues. This chain's CDR3 is CASSGQLINEQYF. The CDR3 nucleotides are TGTGCCAGCAGCGGACAATTAATCAACGAGCAGTACTTC.

The V and J genes are TRBV28 and TRBJ2-7; D is uncertain. Trimming left V 2 bases short and J 3 bases short, with 5 bases between. This CDR3 spans 12 amino acids. Germline CDR1 MDHEN, CDR2 SYDVKM. The CDR3 spells CASSLARYEQYF. Written as DNA, the CDR3 is TGTGCCAGCAGTTTAGCCCGCTACGAGCAGTACTTC.

The J gene is TRBJ1-2, the V gene TRBV25-1; D is uncertain. Germline CDR1 and CDR2: MGHDK and SYGVNS. This CDR3 has 11 residues. V dropped 6 bases and J dropped 12 bases, with 14 bases sitting between them. The CDR3 DNA reads as TGTGCCAGCAGCAATCGGGGTCTCCACACCTTC. It translates to CASSNRGLHTF.

J is TRBJ1-1 and V is TRBV29-1; the D gene is possibly TRBD1 (6 bases). This CDR3 has 14 residues. Between the trimmed V and J ends, which lost 1 base and 4 bases, there was a span of 13 bases. Germline CDR1 is SQVTM and CDR2 is ANQGSEA. As DNA, the CDR3 is TGCAGCGTTGAAGGGACCATAGGGGGCACTGAAGCTTTCTTT. Translating gives CSVEGTIGGTEAFF.

The CDR3 sequence is CASSSQGDTEAFF. DNA of the CDR3: TGTGCCAGCAGTAGCCAGGGCGACACTGAAGCTTTCTTT. This chain joins TRBV6-1 and TRBJ1-1; possibly TRBD1 for D (5 bases). V was pared by 5 bases and J by 3 bases, with 10 bases between. The CDR3 covers 13 residues. CDR1 MNHNS and CDR2 SASEGT come from the germline V gene.

This clone was observed a few times. The gene calls are TRBV6-6 and TRBJ1-2; D is ambiguous. Per germline, CDR1 MNHNY and CDR2 SVGAGI (reference sequence). The germline V and J ends were trimmed by 6 bases and 8 bases, with 7 bases remaining between them. The CDR3 spans 10 residues. The CDR3 region is CASREGGYTF. The CDR3 coding sequence is TGTGCCAGCAGAGAAGGGGGCTACACCTTC.

The chain couples TRBV7-3 to TRBJ1-1; D ambiguous. CDR3 length: 15 amino acids. From germline, CDR1 is SGHTA and CDR2 FQGTGA. Trimming cost V 0 bases and J 7 bases, with 15 bases left between them. The CDR3 loop is CASSLTAGRGGEAFF. As DNA, the CDR3 is TGTGCCAGCAGCTTAACGGCGGGGAGAGGAGGTGAAGCTTTCTTT. The full variable domain, in which reference TRBV7-3 and TRBJ1-1 provide the parts outside the CDR3, is GAGVSQTPSNKVTEKGKYVELRCDPISGHTALYWYRQSLGQGPEFLIYFQGTGAADDSGLPNDRFFAVRPEGSVSTLKIQRTERGDSAVYLCASSLTAGRGGEAFFGQGTRLTVV.

This clone turned up a few times. The rearrangement links TRBV6-1 to TRBJ1-2, with D possibly TRBD1 on 6 matching bases. V was cut by 4 bases and J by 5 bases, with 20 bases left in between. This CDR3 has 16 amino acids. The germline V gene has CDR1 MNHNS and CDR2 SASEGT. The DNA for the CDR3 is TGTGCCAGCAGTGTACAACACAACACAGGGCCATATGGCTACACCTTC. Its protein is CASSVQHNTGPYGYTF.

The chain is built from TRBV9 and TRBJ2-2, with 9 bases matching TRBD1. In germline, CDR1 is SGDLS, CDR2 YYNGEE. The length of the CDR3 is 16 residues. The junction had 4 bases not matched to a gene; V was cut back by 2 bases and J by 2 bases. The CDR3 loop reads CASSVGQGPNTGELFF. The DNA for the CDR3 is TGTGCCAGCAGCGTTGGACAGGGGCCTAACACCGGGGAGCTGTTTTTT.

The J gene is TRBJ1-2, the V gene TRBV9, with TRBD1 matching 7 bases. The length of the CDR3 is 13 residues. After removal of 3 bases from V and 10 bases from J, the junction contained 9 bases not matched to a gene. Germline CDR1 SGDLS, CDR2 YYNGEE. The CDR3 DNA is TGTGCCAGCAGCGGCCACAGGGGAATTGTCTACACCTTC. This translates into CASSGHRGIVYTF.

Remarks on this clone: The sample contains more than one DNA sequence encoding this CDR3. The chain links TRBV29-1 to TRBJ1-1; maybe TRBD1 (5 bases). V lost 7 bases and J lost 1, with 19 bases in between. The CDR3 covers 15 residues. Germline V gene lookup returns CDR1 SQVTM and CDR2 ANQGSEA. The CDR3 loop reads CSAEGREDGNTEAFF. CDR3 sequence (DNA): TGCAGCGCCGAGGGCAGGGAAGATGGGAACACTGAAGCTTTCTTT. The complete variable domain, with remaining parts taken from reference TRBV29-1 and TRBJ1-1, reads SAVISQKPSRDICQRGTSLTIQCQVDSQVTMMFWYRQQPGQSLTLIATANQGSEATYESGFVIDKFPISRPNLTFSTLTVSNMSPEDSSIYLCSAEGREDGNTEAFFGQGTRLTVV.